The present T cell receptor (beta chain) was sequenced within a study of T-cell memory formation after mild COVID-19. TCRdb reprocessed the 5' RACE reads via MiXCR and lists one record per CDR3 protein. This sample has 250,000 to 300,000 distinct CDR3 sequences; about 20% occur once, and the top ten carry 20% to 25%. This clonotype was recorded at least ten times. Germline loops: CDR1 KGHDR, CDR2 SFDVKD. V lost 6 bases to trimming and J lost 5 bases, with 20 bases between them. The CDR3 loop spans 16 amino acids. Sequenced sample: PBMCs or a T cell subset sorted from them (not recorded which). The gene calls are TRBV24-1 and TRBJ2-3, with D possibly TRBD1 on 8 matching bases. This receptor was obtained from a man younger than 35 who had mild COVID-19 (a few samples of this study predate the infection). Cell type and time point are not known. The CDR3 region has the DNA TGTGCCACCAGTAGTGGGCGGCGGGGGACAGGAGATACGCAGTATTTT. It encodes CATSSGRRGTGDTQYF.